The rows below give T cell receptor beta chains drawn from one sample of a study of blood T cells in healthy people across ages. TCRdb called the 5' RACE reads again in MiXCR, with one record for every CDR3 protein. Of around 280,000 distinct CDR3 sequences listed, about 25% are singletons. Sample: blood. The receptors stem from a woman aged 70-85 years in good health. Both conserved end residues are part of each CDR3. The order of the fields is D gene, V gene, clone size, J gene, CDR3 DNA, CDR3 protein. The D gene is left open where the match is weak. Part of the rows lack a size; the others show once, few, many or a class for expanded clones.

D gene: TRBD1
V gene: TRBV9
clone size: NA
J gene: TRBJ1-6
CDR3 DNA: TGTGCCAGCAGCAGCCCGGGACAGGGTAATTCACCCCTCCACTTT
CDR3 protein: CASSSPGQGNSPLHF

D gene: NA
V gene: TRBV27
clone size: NA
J gene: TRBJ1-2
CDR3 DNA: TGTGCCAGCAGCCCGGACAGTGCAAGAGCTGGCTACACCTTC
CDR3 protein: CASSPDSARAGYTF

D gene: TRBD1
V gene: TRBV20-1
clone size: few
J gene: TRBJ2-1
CDR3 DNA: TGCAGTGCAGGGGACAGCTATGAGCAGTTCTTC
CDR3 protein: CSAGDSYEQFF

D gene: NA
V gene: TRBV15
clone size: few
J gene: TRBJ1-1
CDR3 DNA: TGTGCCACAAGAAGACAGACACAGAACACTGAAGCTTTCTTT
CDR3 protein: CATRRQTQNTEAFF

D gene: NA
V gene: TRBV12-3/TRBV12-4
clone size: once
J gene: TRBJ1-6
CDR3 DNA: TGTGCCAGCAGCCTGACGCTCTACGGGGATTCACCCCTCCACTTT
CDR3 protein: CASSLTLYGDSPLHF

D gene: TRBD1
V gene: TRBV14
clone size: few
J gene: TRBJ2-6
CDR3 DNA: TGTGCCAGCAGCCTTACAAACAGGGGGACTGGGGCCAACGTCCTGACTTTC
CDR3 protein: CASSLTNRGTGANVLTF

D gene: NA
V gene: TRBV4-2
clone size: NA
J gene: TRBJ1-5
CDR3 DNA: TGTGCCAGCAGCCAAGATTTGGGTCTTAGTCAGCCCCAGCATTTT
CDR3 protein: CASSQDLGLSQPQHF

D gene: TRBD1
V gene: TRBV6-1
clone size: NA
J gene: TRBJ1-1
CDR3 DNA: TGTGCCAGCAGTGAAAACGTAGCGATGGGACAGGTGAACACTGAAGCTTTCTTT
CDR3 protein: CASSENVAMGQVNTEAFF

D gene: NA
V gene: TRBV6-2/TRBV6-3
clone size: few
J gene: TRBJ2-7
CDR3 DNA: TGTGCCAGCAGCACCCGAATCCACGAGCAGTACTTC
CDR3 protein: CASSTRIHEQYF

D gene: TRBD2
V gene: TRBV5-1
clone size: few
J gene: TRBJ2-7
CDR3 DNA: TGCGCCAGCAGCTCACCCCTAGCGGGAGGTTCCTACGAGCAGTACTTC
CDR3 protein: CASSSPLAGGSYEQYF

D gene: NA
V gene: TRBV18
clone size: once
J gene: TRBJ2-7
CDR3 DNA: TGTGCCAGCTCACCACGCGGCGTCGGCGTCGAGCAGTACTTC
CDR3 protein: CASSPRGVGVEQYF

D gene: TRBD1
V gene: TRBV12-3/TRBV12-4
clone size: few
J gene: TRBJ2-7
CDR3 DNA: TGTGCCAGCAGTTTTAAAGGACAGGGTATCGAGCAGTACTTC
CDR3 protein: CASSFKGQGIEQYF

D gene: TRBD1
V gene: TRBV4-1
clone size: few
J gene: TRBJ2-6
CDR3 DNA: TGCGCCAGCAGCCAACCTGACAGGGGACCTGGGGCCAACGTCCTGACTTTC
CDR3 protein: CASSQPDRGPGANVLTF

D gene: NA
V gene: TRBV20-1
clone size: NA
J gene: TRBJ2-1
CDR3 DNA: TGCAGCCTACCTCAGGTGGGGCATGAGCAGTTCTTC
CDR3 protein: CSLPQVGHEQFF

D gene: TRBD1
V gene: TRBV6-1
clone size: few
J gene: TRBJ2-7
CDR3 DNA: TGTGCCAGCAGTGTAGAAGGGGGCCAGATATACGAGCAGTACTTC
CDR3 protein: CASSVEGGQIYEQYF

D gene: NA
V gene: TRBV7-2
clone size: NA
J gene: TRBJ2-1
CDR3 DNA: TGTGCCAGCAGCTTATTTATGGGAGGAGGGAATGAGCAGTTCTTC
CDR3 protein: CASSLFMGGGNEQFF

D gene: NA
V gene: TRBV20-1
clone size: NA
J gene: TRBJ1-1
CDR3 DNA: TGCAGTGCTAGAGGGACGGGCTTCACTGAAGCTTTCTTT
CDR3 protein: CSARGTGFTEAFF

D gene: NA
V gene: TRBV6-5
clone size: NA
J gene: TRBJ2-1
CDR3 DNA: TGTGCCAGCAGTCCAAATCTCGGGAATGAGCAGTTCTTC
CDR3 protein: CASSPNLGNEQFF

D gene: TRBD1
V gene: TRBV7-3
clone size: NA
J gene: TRBJ1-2
CDR3 DNA: TGTGCCAGCAGCTTAAATCCTCCGGGACAGGGTAACTATGGCTACACCTTC
CDR3 protein: CASSLNPPGQGNYGYTF

D gene: NA
V gene: TRBV6-5
clone size: NA
J gene: TRBJ2-7
CDR3 DNA: TGTGCCAGCAGCTATGGACAGACCTACGAGCAGTACTTC
CDR3 protein: CASSYGQTYEQYF

D gene: TRBD2
V gene: TRBV3-1
clone size: few
J gene: TRBJ2-7
CDR3 DNA: TGTGCCAGCAGCCCGGGGGGTTTTTGGCAGTACTTC
CDR3 protein: CASSPGGFWQYF

D gene: NA
V gene: TRBV4-3
clone size: few
J gene: TRBJ1-5
CDR3 DNA: TGCGCCAGCAGCCAAGGGCGGTGGAATCAGCCCCAGCATTTT
CDR3 protein: CASSQGRWNQPQHF

D gene: NA
V gene: TRBV15
clone size: few
J gene: TRBJ2-1
CDR3 DNA: TGTGCCACCAGCAGAGATGTCGGCAATGAGCAGTTCTTC
CDR3 protein: CATSRDVGNEQFF

D gene: NA
V gene: TRBV18
clone size: NA
J gene: TRBJ1-6
CDR3 DNA: TGTGCCAGCTCACCCAACCGGGACGTATATTCACCCCTCCACTTT
CDR3 protein: CASSPNRDVYSPLHF

D gene: NA
V gene: TRBV3-1
clone size: many
J gene: TRBJ2-7
CDR3 DNA: TGTGCCAGCAGCCAAGTTCCCCAAGCGGCCTACGAGCAGTACTTC
CDR3 protein: CASSQVPQAAYEQYF

D gene: NA
V gene: TRBV7-9
clone size: many
J gene: TRBJ2-7
CDR3 DNA: TGTGCCAGCAGCTTAGGACGCGAGCAGTACTTC
CDR3 protein: CASSLGREQYF

D gene: NA
V gene: TRBV4-2
clone size: NA
J gene: TRBJ2-2
CDR3 DNA: TGTGCCAGCAGCCAAGGCTCATGGGACTCCAACACCGGGGAGCTGTTTTTT
CDR3 protein: CASSQGSWDSNTGELFF

D gene: NA
V gene: TRBV29-1
clone size: many
J gene: TRBJ2-5
CDR3 DNA: TGCAGCGTTGAATGGGGGCCGCAGACCCAGTACTTC
CDR3 protein: CSVEWGPQTQYF

D gene: TRBD2
V gene: TRBV28
clone size: NA
J gene: TRBJ2-1
CDR3 DNA: TGTGCCAGCAGCCCGTCTAGCGGACCCTACAATGAGCAGTTCTTC
CDR3 protein: CASSPSSGPYNEQFF

D gene: NA
V gene: TRBV9
clone size: few
J gene: TRBJ2-5
CDR3 DNA: TGTGCCAGCAGCTTAGACGCCTCGGAGACCCAGTACTTC
CDR3 protein: CASSLDASETQYF

D gene: TRBD1
V gene: TRBV18
clone size: few
J gene: TRBJ1-5
CDR3 DNA: TGTGCCAGCTCACGCCAGGGGGCGCCTGGTCAGCCCCAGCATTTT
CDR3 protein: CASSRQGAPGQPQHF

D gene: NA
V gene: TRBV6-1
clone size: NA
J gene: TRBJ2-7
CDR3 DNA: TGTGCCACCGCCCCCCCGACACGGAGATCCTACGAGCAGTACTTC
CDR3 protein: CATAPPTRRSYEQYF

D gene: TRBD1
V gene: TRBV25-1
clone size: NA
J gene: TRBJ1-1
CDR3 DNA: TGTGCCAGCAGTGAACTGTCTCAAATCAGGGGGCTAATGAAAGCTTTCTTT
CDR3 protein: CASSELSQIRGLMKAFF

D gene: TRBD2
V gene: TRBV20-1
clone size: NA
J gene: TRBJ2-7
CDR3 DNA: TGCAGTGCCCTGCCGTGGGGGGGGATCTACGAGCAGTACTTC
CDR3 protein: CSALPWGGIYEQYF

D gene: NA
V gene: TRBV28
clone size: NA
J gene: TRBJ1-2
CDR3 DNA: TGTGCCAGCACCGAGGGCGGGGGTTTGGAGTATGGCTACACCTTC
CDR3 protein: CASTEGGGLEYGYTF

D gene: NA
V gene: TRBV24-1
clone size: few
J gene: TRBJ1-2
CDR3 DNA: TGTGCCACCAGTGCTAAAAGAGCCCCGGGGAACTATGGCTACACCTTC
CDR3 protein: CATSAKRAPGNYGYTF

D gene: TRBD1
V gene: TRBV7-9
clone size: NA
J gene: TRBJ2-1
CDR3 DNA: TGTGCCAGCAGCTTAGCCCACCTGACAGGGGACTCCTACAATGAGCAGTTCTTC
CDR3 protein: CASSLAHLTGDSYNEQFF

D gene: TRBD1
V gene: TRBV6-6
clone size: NA
J gene: TRBJ1-2
CDR3 DNA: TGTGCCAGCAGCCGGGCAAGACAGGGGGCCTACTATGGCTACACCTTC
CDR3 protein: CASSRARQGAYYGYTF

D gene: NA
V gene: TRBV27
clone size: few
J gene: TRBJ2-5
CDR3 DNA: TGTGCCAGCAGCCCCGACCGGCTGCGGGGAGAGACCCAGTACTTC
CDR3 protein: CASSPDRLRGETQYF

D gene: NA
V gene: TRBV4-1
clone size: NA
J gene: TRBJ2-3
CDR3 DNA: TGCGCCAGCAGCCAAGATGGTACGGGAGTCGTTACAGATACGCAGTATTTT
CDR3 protein: CASSQDGTGVVTDTQYF

D gene: TRBD2
V gene: TRBV2
clone size: NA
J gene: TRBJ2-1
CDR3 DNA: TGTGCCAGCAGCCGAGAGGGCGGGAGAGAGGATGAGCAGTTCTTC
CDR3 protein: CASSREGGREDEQFF

D gene: NA
V gene: TRBV3-1
clone size: NA
J gene: TRBJ1-6
CDR3 DNA: TGTGCCAGCAGCCAAGCAGGATCCTATAATTCACCCCTCCACTTT
CDR3 protein: CASSQAGSYNSPLHF

D gene: TRBD2
V gene: TRBV7-2
clone size: NA
J gene: TRBJ2-5
CDR3 DNA: TGTGCCAGCAGCTTTACGACTAGCGCTCAAGAGACCCAGTACTTC
CDR3 protein: CASSFTTSAQETQYF

D gene: NA
V gene: TRBV28
clone size: few
J gene: TRBJ2-1
CDR3 DNA: TGTGCCAGCAGTTTCTCCGGGACTCCCGGTGGGAATGAGCAGTTCTTC
CDR3 protein: CASSFSGTPGGNEQFF

D gene: TRBD1
V gene: TRBV28
clone size: NA
J gene: TRBJ2-1
CDR3 DNA: TGTGCCAGCAGTCCCCTCAAATCGACAGGGGTTAATGAGCAGTTCTTC
CDR3 protein: CASSPLKSTGVNEQFF

D gene: TRBD2
V gene: TRBV7-2
clone size: many
J gene: TRBJ2-5
CDR3 DNA: TGTGCCAGCAGCTTAGCGCCGGGACTAGCTATTCAAGAGACCCAGTACTTC
CDR3 protein: CASSLAPGLAIQETQYF

D gene: TRBD2
V gene: TRBV14
clone size: NA
J gene: TRBJ2-1
CDR3 DNA: TGTGCCAGCAGCCAAGGTAGCGGGGCTTCCTACAATGAGCAGTTCTTC
CDR3 protein: CASSQGSGASYNEQFF

D gene: NA
V gene: TRBV10-2
clone size: NA
J gene: TRBJ2-3
CDR3 DNA: TGCGCCAGCATGAACCAAGCCACCACAGATACGCAGTATTTT
CDR3 protein: CASMNQATTDTQYF

D gene: TRBD2
V gene: TRBV29-1
clone size: few
J gene: TRBJ2-1
CDR3 DNA: TGCAGCGTTGTAACTAGCGGGAGGAAGAATGAGCAGTTCTTC
CDR3 protein: CSVVTSGRKNEQFF

D gene: TRBD2
V gene: TRBV28
clone size: NA
J gene: TRBJ2-3
CDR3 DNA: TGTGCCAGCAGCGACACGGCTAGCGGATTGAGCACAGATACGCAGTATTTT
CDR3 protein: CASSDTASGLSTDTQYF

D gene: NA
V gene: TRBV4-1
clone size: many
J gene: TRBJ1-2
CDR3 DNA: TGCGCCAGCAGCCTTACCCAACCCGAAGCTAACTATGGCTACACCTTC
CDR3 protein: CASSLTQPEANYGYTF

D gene: NA
V gene: TRBV12-5
clone size: NA
J gene: TRBJ2-4
CDR3 DNA: TGTGCTAGTGGTTTGGCCCTCGGGCGGGCAGGGGAAAACATTCAGTACTTC
CDR3 protein: CASGLALGRAGENIQYF

D gene: TRBD1
V gene: TRBV20-1
clone size: NA
J gene: TRBJ2-1
CDR3 DNA: TGCAGTGCTAGAGGTGTCAGGGGGTCCTACAATGAGCAGTTCTTC
CDR3 protein: CSARGVRGSYNEQFF

D gene: NA
V gene: TRBV7-9
clone size: NA
J gene: TRBJ2-5
CDR3 DNA: TGTGCCAGCAGCTTAGCGCCCAGGGAAGAGACCCAGTACTTC
CDR3 protein: CASSLAPREETQYF

D gene: NA
V gene: TRBV18
clone size: few
J gene: TRBJ2-2
CDR3 DNA: TGTGCCAGCTCATTCATTAGGGGCTCGGACACCGGGGAGCTGTTTTTT
CDR3 protein: CASSFIRGSDTGELFF

D gene: NA
V gene: TRBV7-2
clone size: few
J gene: TRBJ2-1
CDR3 DNA: TGTGCCAGCAGCTTAGTGGGAACACAAAACAATGAGCAGTTCTTC
CDR3 protein: CASSLVGTQNNEQFF

D gene: NA
V gene: TRBV28
clone size: NA
J gene: TRBJ2-1
CDR3 DNA: TGTGCCAGCAGTCAAGGCCGTTATGAGCAGTTCTTC
CDR3 protein: CASSQGRYEQFF

D gene: TRBD2
V gene: TRBV2
clone size: few
J gene: TRBJ2-3
CDR3 DNA: TGTGCCAGCAGTGAGGGCGTTGCTAGCGGGTTTGGTATGCAGTATTTT
CDR3 protein: CASSEGVASGFGMQYF